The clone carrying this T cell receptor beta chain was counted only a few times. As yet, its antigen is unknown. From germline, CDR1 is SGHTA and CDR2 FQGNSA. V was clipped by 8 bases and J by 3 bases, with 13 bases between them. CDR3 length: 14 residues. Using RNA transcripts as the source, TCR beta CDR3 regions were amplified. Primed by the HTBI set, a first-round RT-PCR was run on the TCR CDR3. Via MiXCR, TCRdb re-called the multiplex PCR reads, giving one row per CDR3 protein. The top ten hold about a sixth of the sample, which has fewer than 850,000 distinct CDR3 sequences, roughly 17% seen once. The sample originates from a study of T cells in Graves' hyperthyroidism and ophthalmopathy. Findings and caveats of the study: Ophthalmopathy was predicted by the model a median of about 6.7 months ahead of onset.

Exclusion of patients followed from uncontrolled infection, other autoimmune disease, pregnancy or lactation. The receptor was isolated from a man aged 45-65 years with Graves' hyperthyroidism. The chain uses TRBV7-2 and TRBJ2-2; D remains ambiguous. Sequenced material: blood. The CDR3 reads CASRPFRDTGELFF. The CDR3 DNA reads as TGTGCCAGCCGCCCGTTTAGGGACACCGGGGAGCTGTTTTTT.